This is a list of T cell receptor beta chains from one sample in a study of blood T cell repertoires in COVID-19. Libraries were prepared by immunoSEQ multiplex PCR; TCRdb keeps only in-frame clonotypes and omits some of them. The sample yields under 250,000 clones, roughly 86% seen once. Source material: peripheral blood. The receptors shown here come from an older woman who had recovered from COVID-19. Both conserved end residues are part of each CDR3. D genes are given only for firm matches. Size is omitted from some rows. Given values are once, few, many or a class for expanded clones.

abundance: -; j_gene: TRBJ2-5; v_gene: TRBV6-6; d_gene: TRBD2; CDR3nt: TGTGCCAGCAGTTACCCGCCCTCTAGCGGCCAAGAGACCCAGTACTTC; CDR3aa: CASSYPPSSGQETQYF
abundance: -; j_gene: TRBJ2-1; v_gene: TRBV4-2; d_gene: TRBD2; CDR3nt: TGTGCCAGCAGCCAAGCAGCGGGGGGGTGGAACAATGAGCAGTTCTTC; CDR3aa: CASSQAAGGWNNEQFF
abundance: -; j_gene: TRBJ1-2; v_gene: TRBV18; d_gene: -; CDR3nt: TGTGCCAGCTCACCAGAGAGTACCTATGGCTACACCTTC; CDR3aa: CASSPESTYGYTF
abundance: few; j_gene: TRBJ1-5; v_gene: TRBV21-1; d_gene: -; CDR3nt: TGTGCCAGCAGCAAAGTTAGGAGGGGCGCGGGGAATCAGCCCCAGCATTTT; CDR3aa: CASSKVRRGAGNQPQHF
abundance: -; j_gene: TRBJ2-5; v_gene: TRBV12-2; d_gene: -; CDR3nt: TGTGCAAGTCGCTCCCTGCAGGACAGGGCTGGGGAGACCCAGTACTTC; CDR3aa: CASRSLQDRAGETQYF
abundance: -; j_gene: TRBJ1-6; v_gene: TRBV19; d_gene: -; CDR3nt: TGTGCCAGTAGGACAGGATCCCATTCACCCCTCCACTTT; CDR3aa: CASRTGSHSPLHF
abundance: -; j_gene: TRBJ1-4; v_gene: TRBV7-2; d_gene: -; CDR3nt: TGTGCCAGCAGCTCCGCCGGGGGATCAGGGGAAAAACTGTTTTTT; CDR3aa: CASSSAGGSGEKLFF
abundance: once; j_gene: TRBJ1-2; v_gene: TRBV6-5; d_gene: TRBD1; CDR3nt: TGTGCCAGCAGTTGGACAGGGAATGGCTACACCTTC; CDR3aa: CASSWTGNGYTF
abundance: -; j_gene: TRBJ1-6; v_gene: TRBV11-2; d_gene: TRBD1; CDR3nt: TGTGCCAGCAGCTCGGGACAGGGATGGGGATCACCCCTCCACTTT; CDR3aa: CASSSGQGWGSPLHF
abundance: -; j_gene: TRBJ2-1; v_gene: TRBV27; d_gene: TRBD2; CDR3nt: TGTGCCAGCAAACTAGCGGGGCTCTACAATGAGCAGTTCTTC; CDR3aa: CASKLAGLYNEQFF
abundance: few; j_gene: TRBJ1-1; v_gene: TRBV7-3; d_gene: -; CDR3nt: TGTGCCAGCAGCCCAGCGGCTATGGGTCCGAACACTGAAGCTTTCTTT; CDR3aa: CASSPAAMGPNTEAFF
abundance: -; j_gene: TRBJ2-6; v_gene: TRBV11-3; d_gene: -; CDR3nt: TGTGCCAGCAGCAGCCGACGGGACTCTGGGGCCAACGTCCTGACTTTC; CDR3aa: CASSSRRDSGANVLTF
abundance: -; j_gene: TRBJ1-2; v_gene: TRBV6-6; d_gene: TRBD1; CDR3nt: TGTGCCAGCAGCACAGGGGAGTACTATGGCTACACCTTC; CDR3aa: CASSTGEYYGYTF
abundance: -; j_gene: TRBJ2-3; v_gene: TRBV28; d_gene: -; CDR3nt: TGTGCCAGCAGTTTCCCGGCGGGCCTCACAGATACGCAGTATTTT; CDR3aa: CASSFPAGLTDTQYF
abundance: -; j_gene: TRBJ2-3; v_gene: TRBV10-2; d_gene: TRBD1; CDR3nt: TGCGCCAGCAGTGGGACGGGACAGCTCACAGATACGCAGTATTTT; CDR3aa: CASSGTGQLTDTQYF
abundance: -; j_gene: TRBJ1-2; v_gene: TRBV6-1; d_gene: TRBD1; CDR3nt: TGTGCCAGCAGTGAAACAAGCACCACAGGGGGACGCTATGGCTACACCTTC; CDR3aa: CASSETSTTGGRYGYTF
abundance: once; j_gene: TRBJ2-3; v_gene: TRBV11-2; d_gene: -; CDR3nt: TGTGCCAGCAGCTTAGTGGCCTACAGAGATACGCAGTATTTT; CDR3aa: CASSLVAYRDTQYF